Here is one T cell receptor beta chain with its context. The target antigen is unknown. CD8 cells regarded as naive lacked CD45RO, were positively chosen for CCR7, and omitted terminally differentiated effector memory CD45RA+ cells. These data are taken from a study of shared clonotypes between healthy human individuals. Study-level background: CD8 memory received one plate per donor, CD8 naive two, CD4 memory three and CD4 naive three.

TCRdb keeps only in-frame clones here, not all; method: immunoSEQ multiplex PCR. The table shows approximately 2,000,000 clones, with roughly 93% occurring only once. Study-level points and caveats: Sharing across four donors was highest in naive CD4 (around 5%) and lowest in memory CD8 (approximately 0.4%). Generally, naive subsets (rather than memory subsets) showed larger estimated richness.

The CDR3 totals 16 residues. V was pared by 5 bases and J by 7 bases, with 10 bases of the junction left unmatched. From germline, CDR1 is LNHDA and CDR2 SQIVND (reference sequence). The sample consisted of naive CD8+ T cells from PBMCs. This rearrangement joins TRBV19 to TRBJ2-2; 10 bases are a match to TRBD2. The TCR was taken from a man aged 18 to 30 in good health. Some clones in this sample may be carry-over from other donors' samples. CDR3 nucleotides: TGTGCCAGTAGTCCCCAGCGGGAGGGCCTGGACGGGGAGCTGTTTTTT. Protein sequence: CASSPQREGLDGELFF.